This T cell receptor (beta chain) was sequenced in a study of cytomegalovirus exposure and HLA in healthy donors. Study-level findings and limits: TCR beta chains numbering approximately 150 were designated cytomegalovirus-associated. Most TCR sequences were uncommon, yet certain public TCRs appeared in many donors.

As for this clone: Its matching antigen is unknown.

The V gene lost 10 bases and the J gene lost 3 bases, with 13 bases spanning the gap. This CDR3 is built from 13 residues. Germline V gene data show CDR1 as SNHLY and CDR2 as FYNNEI. Using immunoSEQ multiplex PCR, the repertoire was profiled, and TCRdb retains in-frame clones only, with some absent. The sample holds 150,000 to 200,000 clones, roughly nine tenths seen once. The gene calls are TRBV2 and TRBJ2-1; tentative D call: TRBD1 (6 bases). Sequencing was done on a sample of PBMCs. The clonotype originates from a man aged 18 to 30 in good health and CMV-seropositive. The CDR3, as DNA: TGTGCCACCGGGGACACCAACTACAATGAGCAGTTCTTC. It yields the protein CATGDTNYNEQFF. The entire variable domain, with the rest obtained from reference TRBV2 and TRBJ2-1, is as follows: EPEVTQTPSHQVTQMGQEVILRCVPISNHLYFYWYRQILGQKVEFLVSFYNNEISEKSEIFDDQFSVERPDGSNFTLKIRSTKLEDSAMYFCATGDTNYNEQFFGPGTRLTVL.